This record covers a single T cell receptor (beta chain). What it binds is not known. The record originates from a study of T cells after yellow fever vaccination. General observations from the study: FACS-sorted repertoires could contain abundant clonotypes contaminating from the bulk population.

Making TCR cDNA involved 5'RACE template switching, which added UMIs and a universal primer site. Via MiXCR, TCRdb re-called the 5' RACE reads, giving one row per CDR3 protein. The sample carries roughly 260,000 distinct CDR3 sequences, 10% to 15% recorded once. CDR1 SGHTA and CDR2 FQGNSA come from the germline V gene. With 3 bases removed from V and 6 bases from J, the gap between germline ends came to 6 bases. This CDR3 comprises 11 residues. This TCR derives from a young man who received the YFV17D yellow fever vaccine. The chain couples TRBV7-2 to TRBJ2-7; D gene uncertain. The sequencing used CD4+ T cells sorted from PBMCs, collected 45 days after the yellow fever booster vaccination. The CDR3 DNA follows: TGTGCCAGCAGCTTCCGTATCGAGCAGTACTTC. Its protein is CASSFRIEQYF.